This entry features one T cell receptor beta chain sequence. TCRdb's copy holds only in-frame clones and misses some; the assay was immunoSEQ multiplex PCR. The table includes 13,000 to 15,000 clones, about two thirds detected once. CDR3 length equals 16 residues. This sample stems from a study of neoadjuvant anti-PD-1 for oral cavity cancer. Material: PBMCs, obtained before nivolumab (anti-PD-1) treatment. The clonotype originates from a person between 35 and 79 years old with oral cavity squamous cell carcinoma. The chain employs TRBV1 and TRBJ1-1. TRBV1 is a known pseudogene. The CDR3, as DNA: TGCACCAGCAGCCACGCAAACCGGGACGGAAACACTGAAGCTTTCTTT. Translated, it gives CTSSHANRDGNTEAFF.